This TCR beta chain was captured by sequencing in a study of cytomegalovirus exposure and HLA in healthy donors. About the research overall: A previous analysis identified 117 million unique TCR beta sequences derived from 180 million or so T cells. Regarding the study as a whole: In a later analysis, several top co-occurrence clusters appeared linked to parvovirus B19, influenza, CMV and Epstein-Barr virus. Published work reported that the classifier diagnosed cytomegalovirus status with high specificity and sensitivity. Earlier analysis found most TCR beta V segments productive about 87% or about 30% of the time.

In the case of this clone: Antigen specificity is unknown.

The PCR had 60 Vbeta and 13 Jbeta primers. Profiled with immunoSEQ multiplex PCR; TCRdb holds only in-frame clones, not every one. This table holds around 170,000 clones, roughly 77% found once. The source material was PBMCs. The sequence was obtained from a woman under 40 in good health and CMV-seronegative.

As DNA, the CDR3 is TGTGCCAGCAGCCTTCAGGGGCCAGAGACCCAGTACTTC. Translated, it gives CASSLQGPETQYF. V and J are TRBV6-1 and TRBJ2-5, with D possibly matching TRBD1 (6 bases). This CDR3 region has 13 residues. V gave up 6 bases and J gave up 4 bases, with 12 bases separating them. The germline gives CDR1 MNHNS, CDR2 SASEGT.